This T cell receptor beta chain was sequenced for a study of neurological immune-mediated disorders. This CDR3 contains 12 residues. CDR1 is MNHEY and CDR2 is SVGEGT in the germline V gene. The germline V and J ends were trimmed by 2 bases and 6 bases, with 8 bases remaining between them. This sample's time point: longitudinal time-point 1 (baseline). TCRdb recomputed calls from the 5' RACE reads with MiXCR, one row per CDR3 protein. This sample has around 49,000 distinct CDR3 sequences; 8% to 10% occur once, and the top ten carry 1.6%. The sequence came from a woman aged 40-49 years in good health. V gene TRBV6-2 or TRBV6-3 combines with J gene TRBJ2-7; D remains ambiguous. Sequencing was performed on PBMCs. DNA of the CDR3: TGTGCCAGCAGTTACCCGGCCTTCGAGCAGTACTTC. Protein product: CASSYPAFEQYF.